These T cell receptor beta chains were read from a single sample in a study of T cell changes during pregnancy in multiple sclerosis. This table comes from immunoSEQ multiplex PCR, and its TCRdb copy is limited to in-frame clones, with some not included. The table shows about 68,000 clones, with 90% occurring only once. Sequenced material: peripheral blood, taken in the third trimester of pregnancy. The receptor set was obtained from a female donor with multiple sclerosis, enrolled in a pregnancy study. Both conserved end residues are part of each CDR3. The D gene is left open where the match is weak. Clone size is shown for a subset of rows, as once, few, many or a class of expanded clone.

len	v_gene	j_gene	d_gene	abundance	CDR3aa	CDR3nt
13	TRBV5-4	TRBJ1-1	.	.	CASRRLLDTEAFF	TGTGCCAGCAGGAGACTATTAGACACTGAAGCTTTCTTT
14	TRBV19	TRBJ1-5	.	.	CASSMERGGQPQHF	TGTGCCAGTAGTATGGAGAGGGGGGGTCAGCCCCAGCATTTT
12	TRBV19	TRBJ1-5	.	few	CASRNRDQPQHF	TGTGCCAGTAGGAACAGGGACCAGCCCCAGCATTTT
16	TRBV11-3	TRBJ1-1	.	.	CASSLGQDRGNTEAFF	TGTGCCAGCAGCTTAGGACAGGATCGCGGTAACACTGAAGCTTTCTTT
16	TRBV7-2	TRBJ2-3	.	.	CASSLEGGGNTDTQYF	TGTGCCAGCAGCTTAGAGGGTGGGGGCAACACAGATACGCAGTATTTT
15	TRBV6-1	TRBJ1-6	.	few	CASSGYRETNSPLHF	TGTGCCAGCAGTGGGTACAGGGAAACGAATTCACCCCTCCACTTT
14	TRBV27	TRBJ2-3	.	.	CASSFVSSTDTQYF	TGTGCCAGCAGTTTCGTGTCCAGCACAGATACGCAGTATTTT
13	TRBV11-2	TRBJ2-2	.	.	CASSDSNTGELFF	TGTGCCAGCAGCGACTCGAACACCGGGGAGCTGTTTTTT
16	TRBV28	TRBJ1-1	TRBD1	.	CASSLWTGVGNTEAFF	TGTGCCAGCAGTTTATGGACAGGGGTCGGGAACACTGAAGCTTTCTTT
13	TRBV19	TRBJ1-5	.	once	CATIGGLGQPQHF	TGTGCCACTATCGGCGGTTTAGGTCAGCCCCAGCATTTT
13	TRBV10-1	TRBJ2-3	.	.	CASSPSSGDTQYF	TGCGCCAGCAGCCCCTCGAGCGGAGATACGCAGTATTTT